These 14 T cell receptor beta chains were sequenced from one sample in a study of molecular identifiers for immune sequencing clone quantification. TCRdb re-derived calls from the PCR reads in MiXCR, one entry per CDR3 protein. The data show 65,000 to 70,000 distinct CDR3 sequences, 18% seen once. The sequencing input was naive CD8+ T cells from blood, with Jurkat cell RNA spiked in. Documented subset: FACS-sorted CD8+CD4-CCR7+CD45RA+ naive T cells. These TCRs come from a human donor in good health. Some libraries in this study had Jurkat cell RNA spiked in.

In this sample, this clonotype turned up many times. This chain uses TRBV11-2 with TRBJ2-7; D is unresolved. CDR3 length: 11 residues. Per the germline V gene, CDR1 is SGHAT and CDR2 is FQNNGV. V was shortened by 5 bases and J by 3 bases, with 5 bases between the two germline ends. CDR3 in amino acids: CASSVIYEQYF. The CDR3 DNA follows: TGTGCCAGCAGCGTAATCTACGAGCAGTACTTC.

In this sample, this clonotype turned up many times. This sequence joins TRBV27 and TRBJ1-5, with 10 nucleotides matching TRBD1. The germline V gene has CDR1 MNHEY and CDR2 SMNVEV (reference sequence). This CDR3 region has 15 residues. Losses at the gene ends were 6 bases for V and 2 bases for J; bases not matched to a gene: 4. CDR3 loop: CASSLTGGGNQPQHF. In DNA, the CDR3 is TGTGCCAGCAGCCTGACAGGGGGCGGCAATCAGCCCCAGCATTTT.

This clonotype was observed many times. This chain uses TRBV29-1 with TRBJ2-3, with 7 bases that match TRBD1. The CDR3 length is 13 residues. The germline gives CDR1 SQVTM, CDR2 ANQGSEA. Unmatched junction bases numbered 6, after V lost 1 base and J lost 8 bases. The CDR3 coding sequence is TGCAGCGTTGAAGTTCTGGGACAGACTACGCAGTATTTT. Its protein is CSVEVLGQTTQYF.

In its sample, this clonotype was seen many times. The genes are TRBV29-1 and TRBJ2-3; 8 positions match TRBD2. Germline CDR1 and CDR2: SQVTM and ANQGSEA. J was trimmed by 0 bases and V by 7 bases; bases with no gene match: 9. The CDR3 covers 15 residues. CDR3 in amino acids: CSADTAGVSTDTQYF. CDR3 bases: TGCAGCGCCGATACAGCGGGAGTGAGCACAGATACGCAGTATTTT.

This clonotype was seen only a few times. The chain couples TRBV13 to TRBJ2-7; D unclear. Trimming stripped 5 bases from V and 6 bases from J, with 11 bases between. This CDR3 spans 12 amino acids. Germline V gives CDR1 PRHDT, CDR2 FYEKMQ (reference sequence). This CDR3 is CASSPTSGEQYF. The DNA for the CDR3 is TGTGCCAGCAGCCCAACAAGTGGCGAGCAGTACTTC.

Regarding this clonotype: This clone may be a read error of a much larger clone one base away. The V and J genes are TRBV15 and TRBJ1-2; unclear D gene. CDR1 and CDR2 (germline): LNHNV, YYDKDF (reference sequence). The CDR3 runs to 14 residues. This chain's CDR3 is CATRRDTAIYGYTF. The CDR3 DNA reads TGTGCCACCCGCAGAGATACAGCTATCTATGGCTACACCTTC.

V and J are TRBV29-1 and TRBJ1-2; 11 bases match TRBD1. Trimming cost V 4 bases and J 6 bases; bases outside gene matches: 4. The CDR3 sequence is 13 residues long. Germline CDR1 reads SQVTM; CDR2 reads ANQGSEA. CDR3 region: CSVAGQGDDGYTF. The CDR3 nucleotides read TGCAGCGTTGCGGGACAGGGGGACGATGGCTACACCTTC.

This clonotype has a count of ten or more. J is TRBJ2-3 and V is TRBV2; 10 bases fit TRBD2. The germline CDR1 and CDR2 sequences are SNHLY and FYNNEI. The CDR3 loop spans 15 amino acids. With V trimmed by 6 bases and J by 2 bases, 5 bases remained unmatched. As DNA, the CDR3 is TGTGCCAGCAGAGGGACTAGCGAATACACAGATACGCAGTATTTT. This codes for CASRGTSEYTDTQYF. The full variable domain, in which reference TRBV2 and TRBJ2-3 provide the parts outside the CDR3, is EPEVTQTPSHQVTQMGQEVILRCVPISNHLYFYWYRQILGQKVEFLVSFYNNEISEKSEIFDDQFSVERPDGSNFTLKIRSTKLEDSAMYFCASRGTSEYTDTQYFGPGTRLTVL.

The chain combines TRBV11-3 with TRBJ2-4; the D call may be TRBD1 or TRBD2 (5 bases each). The V gene's germline CDR1 is SGHNT and CDR2 YENEEA. V was pared by 5 bases and J by 6 bases, with 14 bases between. This CDR3 spans 14 amino acids. The CDR3 coding sequence is TGTGCCAGCAGCGGATGGGACGTAGGAAACATTCAGTACTTC. Amino acids: CASSGWDVGNIQYF.

This clonotype has ten or more counts. V is TRBV7-2 and J is TRBJ2-4, with D hard to call. The CDR3 length is 12 residues. CDR1 is SGHTA and CDR2 is FQGNSA in the germline V gene. The ends were cut back, 3 bases at V and 9 bases at J, with 9 bases in the middle. CDR3 sequence (DNA): TGTGCCAGCAGCTTGAGTCGTGGCATTCAGTACTTC. Translated, it gives CASSLSRGIQYF. The full variable domain, its missing parts supplied by reference TRBV7-2 and TRBJ2-4, is GAGVSQSPSNKVTEKGKDVELRCDPISGHTALYWYRQSLGQGLEFLIYFQGNSAPDKSGLPSDRFSAERTGGSVSTLTIQRTQQEDSAVYLCASSLSRGIQYFGAGTRLSVL.

The sample holds many counts of this clonotype. This sequence joins TRBV4-3 and TRBJ2-2, with TRBD1 matching 8 bases. V lost 4 bases, J lost 4 bases, and 14 bases stayed unmatched. The CDR3 runs 18 residues. The V gene's germline CDR1 is LGHNA and CDR2 YSLEER. The CDR3: CASSPSWQGAGSTGELFF. The CDR3 nucleotides are TGCGCCAGCAGCCCATCCTGGCAGGGGGCTGGGAGCACCGGGGAGCTGTTTTTT.

This clonotype was counted many times. The genes are TRBV27 and TRBJ2-7; tentative D call: TRBD1 (5 bases). Germline values: CDR1 MNHEY, CDR2 SMNVEV (reference sequence). Trimming removed 10 bases from V and 1 base from J, with 17 bases in between. CDR3 length: 14 amino acids. In DNA, the CDR3 is TGTGCCACCGCCAGGGTAGGGGTATCCTACGAGCAGTACTTC. Encoded protein: CATARVGVSYEQYF.

The sample holds many counts of this clonotype. The rearrangement joins TRBV30 to TRBJ1-5; TRBD1 might be the D (5 bases). V was shortened by 2 bases and J by 0 bases, with 11 bases between the two germline ends. The CDR3 spans 15 residues. The germline CDR1 and CDR2 sequences are GTSNPN and SVGIG (reference sequence). The CDR3 DNA follows: TGTGCCTGGAGTCCCGGACATTATAGCAATCAGCCCCAGCATTTT. Amino acids: CAWSPGHYSNQPQHF.

This clonotype was detected many times. The V call is TRBV4-2, the J call TRBJ2-7, with D perhaps matching TRBD1 or TRBD2 (5 bases each). V lost 1 base and J lost 3, with 16 bases in between. This CDR3 has 16 amino acids. Germline CDR1 is LGHNA and CDR2 is YNFKEQ. CDR3 region: CASSQVGDPGLYEQYF. The CDR3 DNA sequence: TGTGCCAGCAGCCAAGTGGGGGACCCCGGCCTCTACGAGCAGTACTTC.